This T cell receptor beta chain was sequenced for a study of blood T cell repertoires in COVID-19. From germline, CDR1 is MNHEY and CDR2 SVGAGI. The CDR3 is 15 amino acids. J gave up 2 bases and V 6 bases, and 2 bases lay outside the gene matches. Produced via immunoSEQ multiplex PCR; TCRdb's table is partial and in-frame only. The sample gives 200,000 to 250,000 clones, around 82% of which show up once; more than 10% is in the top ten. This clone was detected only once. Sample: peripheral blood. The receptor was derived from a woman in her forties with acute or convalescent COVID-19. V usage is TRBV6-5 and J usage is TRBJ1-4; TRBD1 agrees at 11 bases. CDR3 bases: TGTGCCAGCAGCTGGGACAGGGGGACTAATGAAAAACTGTTTTTT. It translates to CASSWDRGTNEKLFF.